Presented here are 5 T cell receptor beta chains from one specimen sequenced in a study of blood T cells in healthy people across ages. A second roughly 6 to 12 cycle PCR used barcoded and J-beta primers. TCRdb recomputed calls from the 5' RACE reads with MiXCR, one row per CDR3 protein. The sample has some 780,000 distinct CDR3 sequences, about 56% seen once. Input material: blood. All receptors derive from a man aged 35-49 years in good health.

The gene calls are TRBV7-9 and TRBJ1-5, with a tentative D call TRBD1 (5 bases). The CDR3 has 15 residues. CDR1 SEHNR and CDR2 FQNEAQ come from the germline V gene (reference sequence). V lost 1 base to trimming and J lost 3 bases, with 10 bases between them. The DNA of the CDR3 is TGTGCCAGCAGCTTAGGGACATACGACAATCAGCCCCAGCATTTT. Its protein product is CASSLGTYDNQPQHF. The whole variable domain, remainder taken from reference TRBV7-9 and TRBJ1-5, is DTGVSQNPRHKITKRGQNVTFRCDPISEHNRLYWYRQTLGQGPEFLTYFQNEAQLEKSRLLSDRFSAERPKGSFSTLEIQRTEQGDSAMYLCASSLGTYDNQPQHFGDGTRLSIL.

In its sample, this clonotype was seen a few times. This chain uses TRBV27 with TRBJ2-7, with 9 bases aligning to TRBD1. The V and J ends lost 0 bases and 5 bases, in that order; junction bases with no gene match: 11. CDR3 length: 17 amino acids. Per germline, CDR1 MNHEY and CDR2 SMNVEV (reference sequence). CDR3 sequence reads: CASSLSYGTGLGDEQYF. CDR3 sequence (DNA): TGTGCCAGCAGTTTATCATACGGGACAGGGTTAGGGGACGAGCAGTACTTC.

This clonotype has a handful of counts. This rearrangement joins TRBV29-1 to TRBJ2-5; D remains unclear. This CDR3 has 12 amino acids. Trimming took 6 bases from V and 0 from J, leaving 8 bases between them. The germline V gene has CDR1 SQVTM and CDR2 ANQGSEA. CDR3 DNA: TGCAGCGTAGATACAGACCAAGAGACCCAGTACTTC. Translating it yields CSVDTDQETQYF.

This clonotype was seen only a few times. The chain employs TRBV27 and TRBJ2-3; tentative D call: TRBD2 (7 bases). Germline assignment: CDR1 MNHEY and CDR2 SMNVEV (reference sequence). This CDR3 contains 12 residues. V lost 9 bases and J 4 bases, leaving 11 bases between the germline ends. In DNA form, the CDR3 reads TGTGCCAGTTGGGAGGGGGCAGATACGCAGTATTTT. Translation: CASWEGADTQYF.

This clonotype was observed a few times. The chain carries TRBV12-3 or TRBV12-4 and TRBJ2-5; the D gene is possibly TRBD2 (6 bases). CDR3 length: 13 residues. V dropped 5 bases and J dropped 5 bases, with 12 bases sitting between them. The CDR3 region has the DNA TGTGCCAGCAGTATCGGGACTCATGAGACCCAGTACTTC. Amino acid sequence: CASSIGTHETQYF.